These 27 T cell receptor beta chains came from one sample sequenced in a study of shared clonotypes between healthy human individuals. Measured with immunoSEQ multiplex PCR; TCRdb has only the in-frame clones, and not every one. Altogether about 2.2 million clones are present, roughly 95% being singletons, with the ten largest covering 1.5% to 2%. The naive CD8 population came from CD45RO-negative cells selected for CCR7, without terminally differentiated effector memory CD45RA+ cells. Sequencing was done on a sample of naive CD8+ T cells from PBMCs. These receptors were obtained from a young man in good health. Some clones in this sample may be carry-over from other donors' samples.

The CDR3: CASSYPGGGYTF. The CDR3 nucleotides read TGTGCCAGCAGTTACCCAGGAGGGGGCTACACCTTC. The gene calls are TRBV27 and TRBJ1-2, with D unclear. Trimming shortened V by 4 bases and J by 8 bases, and 11 bases separated the two germline ends. Germline V CDR1 and CDR2: MNHEY, SMNVEV (reference sequence). This CDR3 region has 12 residues.

The rearrangement links TRBV5-5 to TRBJ1-4; D is possibly TRBD1 (5 bases). Germline values: CDR1 SGHKS, CDR2 YYEKEE (reference sequence). The V end was cut by 5 bases, the J end by 8 bases, with 13 bases between. This CDR3 spans 13 amino acids. The CDR3 coding sequence is TGTGCCAGCAGACGGGCCGGGGGAGAAAAACTGTTTTTT. Protein sequence: CASRRAGGEKLFF. Full variable domain (outside the CDR3, taken from reference TRBV5-5 and TRBJ1-4): DAGVTQSPTHLIKTRGQQVTLRCSPISGHKSVSWYQQVLGQGPQFIFQYYEKEERGRGNFPDRFSARQFPNYSSELNVNALLLGDSALYLCASRRAGGEKLFFGSGTQLSVL.

The rearrangement links TRBV14 to TRBJ1-2, with D hard to call. V lost 3 bases to trimming and J lost 1 base, with 12 bases between them. The CDR3 covers 15 residues. Germline loops: CDR1 SGHDN, CDR2 FVKESK. As DNA, the CDR3 is TGTGCCAGCAGCCACGGAATCGCCCTTAACTATGGCTACACCTTC. Translation gives CASSHGIALNYGYTF.

V is TRBV5-6 and J is TRBJ1-1; no reliable D call. The germline gives CDR1 SGHDT, CDR2 YYEEEE. The CDR3 consists of 13 residues. Trimming removed 3 bases at V and 4 bases at J, with 10 bases between. The CDR3 DNA reads as TGTGCCAGCAGCTGGACTTGGGGCACTGAAGCTTTCTTT. Translation gives CASSWTWGTEAFF.

The chain has TRBV14 and TRBJ2-5, with D perhaps given as TRBD1 or TRBD2 (6 bases each). V was cut by 2 bases and J by 9 bases, with 13 bases left in between. There are 13 residues in the CDR3. Germline CDR1 and CDR2: SGHDN and FVKESK. CDR3 in amino acids: CASSQRGTGAQYF. DNA of the CDR3: TGTGCCAGCAGCCAAAGGGGGACTGGGGCCCAGTACTTC.

The V gene is TRBV11-2, the J gene TRBJ2-5; D may be TRBD1 or TRBD2 (5 bases each). The V gene lost 0 bases and the J gene lost 1 base, with 18 bases spanning the gap. Germline values: CDR1 SGHAT, CDR2 FQNNGV. This CDR3 contains 18 residues. The DNA of the CDR3 is TGTGCCAGCAGCTTAGATAATCGCAGGGCGGGTCGCCAAGAGACCCAGTACTTC. Its translation: CASSLDNRRAGRQETQYF.

In this sample, this clone turned up many times. The rearrangement joins TRBV11-2 to TRBJ2-1, with D possibly TRBD1 on 5 matching bases. V was clipped by 2 bases and J by 8 bases, with 19 bases between them. The CDR3 is 16 residues long. CDR1 SGHAT and CDR2 FQNNGV come from the germline V gene. DNA of the CDR3: TGTGCCAGCAGCTTAAGGGTCCGTCCCCAGGGCGATGAGCAGTTCTTC. It specifies CASSLRVRPQGDEQFF. The full variable domain, its missing parts supplied by reference TRBV11-2 and TRBJ2-1, is EAGVAQSPRYKIIEKRQSVAFWCNPISGHATLYWYQQILGQGPKLLIQFQNNGVVDDSQLPKDRFSAERLKGVDSTLKIQPAKLEDSAVYLCASSLRVRPQGDEQFFGPGTRLTVL.

The V and J genes are TRBV5-1 and TRBJ1-4; D unresolved. With 4 bases removed from V and 7 bases from J, the gap between germline ends came to 17 bases. Germline V gene data show CDR1 as SGHRS and CDR2 as YFSETQ. This CDR3 contains 15 residues. CDR3 DNA: TGCGCCAGCAGCCACGATCCTGGGGTAACTGAAAAACTGTTTTTT. It codes for CASSHDPGVTEKLFF.

This sequence joins TRBV6-4 and TRBJ1-1; the D gene is possibly TRBD1 (6 bases). The V end was cut by 3 bases, the J end by 4 bases, with 12 bases between. This CDR3 has 14 amino acids. Looked up from germline, CDR1 is MRHNA and CDR2 is SNTAGT. This CDR3 is CASSDGGGGTEAFF. The CDR3 DNA is TGTGCCAGCAGTGATGGAGGGGGAGGCACTGAAGCTTTCTTT.

The chain joins TRBV28 to TRBJ1-5; perhaps TRBD1 as D (5 bases). The V and J ends lost 3 bases and 6 bases respectively, with 21 bases between them. The CDR3 totals 17 residues. Germline lookup yields CDR1 MDHEN and CDR2 SYDVKM. The CDR3 DNA reads TGTGCCAGCAGTTTCGGGGATCGTATAGGGGTCAGTCAGCCCCAGCATTTT. Translation gives CASSFGDRIGVSQPQHF.

The chain uses TRBV5-4 and TRBJ2-7, with 7 positions matching TRBD2. Germline V gene sequence: CDR1 SGHNT, CDR2 YYREEE (reference sequence). V lost 7 bases and J lost 3; bases outside the gene matches: 10. The CDR3 runs to 14 residues. For the CDR3, the DNA is TGTGCCAGCGCACGGGAAGCGGGGAACTACGAGCAGTACTTC. Translating it yields CASAREAGNYEQYF.

The rearrangement uses TRBV6-4 and TRBJ2-2; TRBD1 aligns across 8 bases. With V trimmed by 2 bases and J by 5 bases, 13 bases remained unmatched. This CDR3 spans 18 amino acids. Germline CDR1 reads MRHNA; CDR2 reads SNTAGT. This chain's CDR3 is CASSDPEEGQGPTGELFF. CDR3 nucleotides: TGTGCCAGCAGTGACCCCGAGGAAGGACAGGGACCTACCGGGGAGCTGTTTTTT.

The chain joins TRBV4-1 to TRBJ2-3; TRBD2 matches 11 bases. Germline CDR1 reads MGHRA; CDR2 reads YSYEKL. V lost 3 bases to trimming and J lost 0 bases; unmatched junction nucleotides: 8. This CDR3 contains 18 residues. The CDR3 nucleotides are TGCGCCAGCAGCCAGCCGGGACTAGCGGCAACTAGCACAGATACGCAGTATTTT. This codes for CASSQPGLAATSTDTQYF.

Comments on this clone: At the DNA level, this CDR3 is encoded by other sequences in the same sample as well. The CDR3: CASSLQGGGELFF. The DNA for the CDR3 is TGTGCCAGCAGTTTACAGGGGGGCGGGGAGCTGTTTTTT. The chain uses TRBV27 and TRBJ2-2, with D possibly matching TRBD1 (7 bases). The V end lost 2 bases, the J end lost 7 bases, and 8 bases lay between the germline ends. The V gene's germline CDR1 is MNHEY and CDR2 SMNVEV (reference sequence). This CDR3 contains 13 residues.

The rearrangement uses TRBV15 and TRBJ2-2, with a weak D call TRBD2 (5 bases). From germline, CDR1 is LNHNV and CDR2 YYDKDF (reference sequence). The length of the CDR3 is 15 residues. The V end lost 5 bases, the J end lost 0 bases, and 10 bases lay between the germline ends. As DNA, the CDR3 is TGTGCCACCAGCGCGGACTGGACGAACACCGGGGAGCTGTTTTTT. Encoded protein: CATSADWTNTGELFF.

In this sample, this clone turned up once. Additional DNA sequences in this sample encode the identical CDR3. V is TRBV10-3 and J is TRBJ2-3, with 9 bases matching TRBD1. CDR3 length: 16 residues. J was trimmed by 1 base and V by 6 bases; bases with no gene match: 8. CDR1 ENHRY and CDR2 SYGVKD come from the germline V gene. This CDR3 is CAISELGQGGTDTQYF. In nucleotides, the CDR3 is TGTGCCATCAGCGAACTGGGACAGGGCGGCACAGATACGCAGTATTTT.

The chain uses TRBV4-3 and TRBJ2-3, with a tentative D call TRBD1 (6 bases). The CDR3 covers 19 residues. The germline V gene encodes CDR1 LGHNA and CDR2 YSLEER. Between the trimmed V and J ends, which lost 0 bases and 4 bases, there was a span of 23 bases. CDR3 in DNA: TGCGCCAGCAGCCAAGATCCAGCGAAAGGCTCAGGGGCCGCAGATACGCAGTATTTT. Its translation is CASSQDPAKGSGAADTQYF.

This clone was recorded once. V gene TRBV5-6 combines with J gene TRBJ2-7; 7 nucleotides agree with TRBD1. Germline V gene lookup returns CDR1 SGHDT and CDR2 YYEEEE. With 5 bases clipped from V and 5 bases from J, the junction kept 13 bases outside the gene matches. The CDR3 has 15 amino acids. CDR3 bases: TGTGCCAGCAGGGACTTGGGACAGCCCCCGGACGAGCAGTACTTC. This gives the protein CASRDLGQPPDEQYF.

This rearrangement joins TRBV7-9 to TRBJ2-3; D unresolved. Germline lookup yields CDR1 SEHNR and CDR2 FQNEAQ (reference sequence). Trimming took 5 bases from V and 9 from J, leaving 12 bases between them. The CDR3 is 12 residues long. The CDR3 is CASSPKLGTQYF. CDR3 in DNA: TGTGCCAGCAGCCCCAAACTCGGGACGCAGTATTTT.

The V gene is TRBV7-3, the J gene TRBJ2-1, with D unresolved. CDR1 is SGHTA, CDR2 FQGTGA, per germline. The CDR3 totals 11 residues. Trimming removed 6 bases from V and 8 bases from J, with 8 bases in between. The CDR3 nucleotides are TGTGCCAGCAGGCCCCCGGATGAGCAGTTCTTC. It specifies CASRPPDEQFF.

In DNA form, the CDR3 reads TGTGCCAGTAGTGAGTGGGAGATGGCCTACGAGCAGTACTTC. Its protein is CASSEWEMAYEQYF. The chain has TRBV19 and TRBJ2-7; weak D call: TRBD2 (5 bases). Trimming took 5 bases from V and 2 from J, leaving 13 bases between them. The CDR3 covers 14 residues. Germline V gene sequence: CDR1 LNHDA, CDR2 SQIVND (reference sequence).

About this clone: This sample includes further DNA sequences coding for the same CDR3. The chain joins TRBV13 to TRBJ1-1; D not certain. The CDR3 has 12 residues. V gave up 0 bases and J gave up 8 bases, with 7 bases separating them. Germline CDR1 and CDR2: PRHDT and FYEKMQ (reference sequence). CDR3 region: CASSLGLTEAFF. In DNA form, the CDR3 reads TGTGCCAGCAGCTTAGGGCTGACCGAAGCTTTCTTT.

This sequence joins TRBV19 and TRBJ2-6; 9 nucleotides agree with TRBD1. The ends lost 5 bases at V and 5 bases at J; junction bases unmatched: 13. Germline V gene lookup returns CDR1 LNHDA and CDR2 SQIVND (reference sequence). CDR3 length: 18 amino acids. CDR3 sequence: CASSAETGGGYWANVLTF. The CDR3 DNA follows: TGTGCCAGTAGTGCCGAGACAGGGGGTGGTTATTGGGCCAACGTCCTGACTTTC.

The chain employs TRBV4-1 and TRBJ1-5; no clear D gene. The germline gives CDR1 MGHRA, CDR2 YSYEKL. This CDR3 is built from 16 residues. V lost 1 base and J 5 bases, leaving 15 bases between the germline ends. The DNA for the CDR3 is TGCGCCAGCAGCCAAGGGGGATCCCGGCGCGATCAGCCCCAGCATTTT. Amino acids: CASSQGGSRRDQPQHF.

The J gene is TRBJ2-1, the V gene TRBV11-2, with D unclear. This CDR3 has 14 residues. Germline values: CDR1 SGHAT, CDR2 FQNNGV. The V end lost 0 bases, the J end lost 3 bases, and 6 bases lay between the germline ends. This CDR3 reads CASSLEWRYNEQFF. CDR3 bases: TGTGCCAGCAGCTTAGAATGGCGCTACAATGAGCAGTTCTTC. Combining the CDR3 with reference TRBV11-2 and TRBJ2-1 gives the whole variable domain EAGVAQSPRYKIIEKRQSVAFWCNPISGHATLYWYQQILGQGPKLLIQFQNNGVVDDSQLPKDRFSAERLKGVDSTLKIQPAKLEDSAVYLCASSLEWRYNEQFFGPGTRLTVL.

The chain is built from TRBV5-1 and TRBJ2-7; perhaps D is TRBD1 or TRBD2 (5 bases each). Germline loops: CDR1 SGHRS, CDR2 YFSETQ. The CDR3 runs 15 residues. Between the trimmed V and J ends, which lost 2 bases and 3 bases, there was a span of 15 bases. The CDR3 bases are TGCGCCAGCAGCTTCAAAGCGGAGAGGGGCTACGAGCAGTACTTC. Protein sequence: CASSFKAERGYEQYF.

The chain joins TRBV6-1 to TRBJ1-5, with D uncertain. The CDR3 runs 14 residues. Germline CDR1 and CDR2: MNHNS and SASEGT. Trimming left V 2 bases short and J 7 bases short, with 12 bases between. In nucleotides, the CDR3 is TGTGCCAGCAGTGAAATCTCATGGAGGCAGCCCCAGCATTTT. Its protein is CASSEISWRQPQHF.